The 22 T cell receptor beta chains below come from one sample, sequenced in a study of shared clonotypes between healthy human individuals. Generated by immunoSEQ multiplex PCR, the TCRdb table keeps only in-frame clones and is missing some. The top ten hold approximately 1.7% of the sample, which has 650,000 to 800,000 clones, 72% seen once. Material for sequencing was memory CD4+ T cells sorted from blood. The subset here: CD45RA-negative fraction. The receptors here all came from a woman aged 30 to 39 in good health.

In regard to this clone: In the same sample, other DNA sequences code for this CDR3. In DNA form, the CDR3 reads TGTGCCAGCAGCCTCTGGTTAGCGAACACCGGGGAGCTGTTTTTT. Protein sequence: CASSLWLANTGELFF. The V and J genes are TRBV7-9 and TRBJ2-2, with D unresolved. This CDR3 is built from 15 residues. Germline-derived CDR1 and CDR2 are SEHNR and FQNEAQ (reference sequence). V was trimmed by 5 bases and J by 0 bases, leaving 10 bases between them.

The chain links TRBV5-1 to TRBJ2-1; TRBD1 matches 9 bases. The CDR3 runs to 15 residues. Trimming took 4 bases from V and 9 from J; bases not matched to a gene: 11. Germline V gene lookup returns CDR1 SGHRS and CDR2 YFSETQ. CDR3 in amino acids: CASSPGQGLHGEQFF. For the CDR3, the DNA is TGCGCCAGCAGCCCGGGACAGGGACTACACGGTGAGCAGTTCTTC.

The CDR3 loop is CASSEGWQASGNTIYF. CDR3 sequence (DNA): TGTGCCAGCAGTGAAGGTTGGCAGGCCTCTGGAAACACCATATATTTT. This chain connects TRBV2 to TRBJ1-3; no definite D call. Germline V CDR1 and CDR2: SNHLY, FYNNEI. V was trimmed by 1 base and J by 0 bases, leaving 10 bases between them. This CDR3 is 16 amino acids long.

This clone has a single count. CDR3 region: CASSLVLTSGSGEQYF. CDR3 bases: TGTGCCAGCAGCTTAGTGTTGACTAGCGGGAGTGGGGAGCAGTACTTC. The chain uses TRBV11-2 and TRBJ2-7; 12 positions match TRBD2. This CDR3 contains 16 residues. J gave up 7 bases and V 1 base, and 8 bases lay outside the gene matches. Germline V gene lookup returns CDR1 SGHAT and CDR2 FQNNGV.

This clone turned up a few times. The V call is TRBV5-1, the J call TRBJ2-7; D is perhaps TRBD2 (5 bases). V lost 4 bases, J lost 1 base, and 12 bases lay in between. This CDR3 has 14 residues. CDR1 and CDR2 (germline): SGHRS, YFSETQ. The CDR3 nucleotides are TGCGCCAGCAGCCCTGACTGGGAGTCCTACGAGCAGTACTTC. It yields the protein CASSPDWESYEQYF.

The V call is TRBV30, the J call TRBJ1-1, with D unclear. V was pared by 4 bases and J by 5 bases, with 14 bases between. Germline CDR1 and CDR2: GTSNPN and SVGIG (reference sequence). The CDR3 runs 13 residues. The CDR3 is CAWKWGEGTEAFF. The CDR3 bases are TGTGCCTGGAAATGGGGAGAAGGAACTGAAGCTTTCTTT.

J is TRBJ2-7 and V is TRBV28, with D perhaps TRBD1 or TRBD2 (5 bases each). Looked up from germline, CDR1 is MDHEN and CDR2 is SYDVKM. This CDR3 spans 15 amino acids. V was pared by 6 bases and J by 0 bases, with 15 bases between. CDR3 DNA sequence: TGTGCCAGCAGCGCGTCCGGGGACCTCTCCTACGAGCAGTACTTC. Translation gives CASSASGDLSYEQYF.

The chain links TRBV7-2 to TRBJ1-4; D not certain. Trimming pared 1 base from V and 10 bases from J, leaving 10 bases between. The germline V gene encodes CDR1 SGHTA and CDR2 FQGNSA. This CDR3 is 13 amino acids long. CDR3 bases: TGTGCCAGCAGCTTAGACACGCCTGGAAAACTGTTTTTT. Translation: CASSLDTPGKLFF. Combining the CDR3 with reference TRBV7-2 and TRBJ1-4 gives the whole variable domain GAGVSQSPSNKVTEKGKDVELRCDPISGHTALYWYRQSLGQGLEFLIYFQGNSAPDKSGLPSDRFSAERTGGSVSTLTIQRTQQEDSAVYLCASSLDTPGKLFFGSGTQLSVL.

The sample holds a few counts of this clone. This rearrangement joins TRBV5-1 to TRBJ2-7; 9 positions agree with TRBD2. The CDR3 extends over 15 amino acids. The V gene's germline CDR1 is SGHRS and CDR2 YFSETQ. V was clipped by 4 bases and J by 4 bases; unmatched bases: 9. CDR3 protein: CASSADGLATYEQYF. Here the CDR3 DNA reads TGCGCCAGCAGCGCGGACGGACTAGCGACTTACGAGCAGTACTTC.

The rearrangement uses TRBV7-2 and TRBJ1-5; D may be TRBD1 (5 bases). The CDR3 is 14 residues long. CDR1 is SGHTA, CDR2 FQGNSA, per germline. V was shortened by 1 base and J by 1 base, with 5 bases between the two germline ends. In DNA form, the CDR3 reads TGTGCCAGCAGCTTAGGACAGAGCAATCAGCCCCAGCATTTT. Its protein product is CASSLGQSNQPQHF.

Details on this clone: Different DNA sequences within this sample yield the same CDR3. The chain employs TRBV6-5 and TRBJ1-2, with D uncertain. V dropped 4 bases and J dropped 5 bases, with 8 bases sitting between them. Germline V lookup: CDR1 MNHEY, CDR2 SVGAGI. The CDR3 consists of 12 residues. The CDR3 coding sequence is TGTGCCAGCAGTTCGTCGGGATATGGCTACACCTTC. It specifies CASSSSGYGYTF.

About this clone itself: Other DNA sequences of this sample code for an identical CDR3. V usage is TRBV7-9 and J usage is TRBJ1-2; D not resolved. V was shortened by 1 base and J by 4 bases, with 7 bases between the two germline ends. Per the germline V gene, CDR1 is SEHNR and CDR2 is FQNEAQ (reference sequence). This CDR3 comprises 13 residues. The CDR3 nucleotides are TGTGCCAGCAGCTTAGGGGGTTCCTATGGCTACACCTTC. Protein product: CASSLGGSYGYTF.

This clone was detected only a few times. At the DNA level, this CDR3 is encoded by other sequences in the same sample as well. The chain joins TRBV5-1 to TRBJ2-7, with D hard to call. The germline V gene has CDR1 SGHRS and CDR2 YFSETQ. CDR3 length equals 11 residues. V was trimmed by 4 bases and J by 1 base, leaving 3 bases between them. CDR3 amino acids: CASSGSYEQYF. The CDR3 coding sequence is TGCGCCAGCAGCGGATCCTACGAGCAGTACTTC.

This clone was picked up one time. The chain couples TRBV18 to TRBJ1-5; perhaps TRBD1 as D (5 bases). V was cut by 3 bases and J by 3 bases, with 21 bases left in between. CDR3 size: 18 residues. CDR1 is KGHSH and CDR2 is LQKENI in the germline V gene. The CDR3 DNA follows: TGTGCCAGCTCACCCTTTCGGAGGGACCGAAGTAACAATCAGCCCCAGCATTTT. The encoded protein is CASSPFRRDRSNNQPQHF.

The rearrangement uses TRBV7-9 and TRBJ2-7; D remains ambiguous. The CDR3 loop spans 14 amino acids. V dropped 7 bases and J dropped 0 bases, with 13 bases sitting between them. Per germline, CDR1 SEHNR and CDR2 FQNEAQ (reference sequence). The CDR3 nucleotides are TGTGCCAGCATCATCGGGCAGAACTCCTACGAGCAGTACTTC. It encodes CASIIGQNSYEQYF.

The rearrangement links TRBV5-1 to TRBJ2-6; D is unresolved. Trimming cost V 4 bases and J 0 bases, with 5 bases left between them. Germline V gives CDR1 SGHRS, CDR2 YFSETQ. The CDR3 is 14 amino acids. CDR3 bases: TGCGCCAGCAGCCCGGACTCTGGGGCCAACGTCCTGACTTTC. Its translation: CASSPDSGANVLTF.

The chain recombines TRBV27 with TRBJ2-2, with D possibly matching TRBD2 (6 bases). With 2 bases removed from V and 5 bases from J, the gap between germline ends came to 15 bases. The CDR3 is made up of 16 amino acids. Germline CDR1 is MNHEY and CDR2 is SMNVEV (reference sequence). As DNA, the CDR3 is TGTGCCAGCAGTTTAACTCGGGAGTGGCGGACCGGGGAGCTGTTTTTT. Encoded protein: CASSLTREWRTGELFF.

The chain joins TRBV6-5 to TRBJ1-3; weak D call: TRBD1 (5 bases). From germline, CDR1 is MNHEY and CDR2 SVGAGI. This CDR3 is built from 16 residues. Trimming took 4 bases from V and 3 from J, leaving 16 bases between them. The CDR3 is CASSSSRDSFGNTIYF. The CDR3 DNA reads TGTGCCAGCAGTTCCAGCAGGGACTCGTTTGGAAACACCATATATTTT.

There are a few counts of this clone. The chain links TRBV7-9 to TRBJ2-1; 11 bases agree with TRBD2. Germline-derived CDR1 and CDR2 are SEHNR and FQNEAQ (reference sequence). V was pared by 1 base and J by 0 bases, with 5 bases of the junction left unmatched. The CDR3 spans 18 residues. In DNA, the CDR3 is TGTGCCAGCAGCTTAGGACTAGCGGGAACTAGCTCCTACAATGAGCAGTTCTTC. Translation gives CASSLGLAGTSSYNEQFF.

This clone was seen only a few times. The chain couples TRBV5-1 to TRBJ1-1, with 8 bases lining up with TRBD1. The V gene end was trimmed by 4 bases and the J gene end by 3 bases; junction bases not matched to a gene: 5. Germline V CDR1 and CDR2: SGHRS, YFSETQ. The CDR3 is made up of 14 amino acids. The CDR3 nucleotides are TGCGCCAGCAGCGTAGGGACAGGCTACACTGAAGCTTTCTTT. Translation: CASSVGTGYTEAFF.

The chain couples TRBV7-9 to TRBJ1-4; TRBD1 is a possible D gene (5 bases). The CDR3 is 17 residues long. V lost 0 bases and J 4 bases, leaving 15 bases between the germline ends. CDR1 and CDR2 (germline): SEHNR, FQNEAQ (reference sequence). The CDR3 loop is CASSLAPGEFLNEKLFF. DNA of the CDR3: TGTGCCAGCAGCTTAGCCCCGGGGGAGTTCCTTAATGAAAAACTGTTTTTT.

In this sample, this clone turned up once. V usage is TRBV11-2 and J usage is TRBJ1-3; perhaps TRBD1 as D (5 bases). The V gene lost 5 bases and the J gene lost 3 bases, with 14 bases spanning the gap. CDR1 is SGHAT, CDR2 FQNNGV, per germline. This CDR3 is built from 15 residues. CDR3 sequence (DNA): TGTGCCAGCAGCCCCATCGCGGGGCATGGAAACACCATATATTTT. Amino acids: CASSPIAGHGNTIYF. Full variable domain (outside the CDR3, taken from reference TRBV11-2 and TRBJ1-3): EAGVAQSPRYKIIEKRQSVAFWCNPISGHATLYWYQQILGQGPKLLIQFQNNGVVDDSQLPKDRFSAERLKGVDSTLKIQPAKLEDSAVYLCASSPIAGHGNTIYFGEGSWLTVV.